This T cell receptor (beta chain) was found in a study of identifying expanded T cells in peripheral blood. V shed 4 bases and J shed 1 base, with 7 bases lying between them. The CDR3 has 13 residues. CDR1 and CDR2 (germline): MGHRA, YSYEKL. The assay was immunoSEQ multiplex PCR, and TCRdb's table has in-frame clones only and misses some. The repertoire holds 100,000 to 110,000 clones, with 88% as singletons. This clonotype originated in a person aged 18 to 70 in good health. Sequencing input: blood. V and J are TRBV4-1 and TRBJ1-1, with D possibly TRBD1 on 5 matching bases. The CDR3 DNA is TGCGCCAGCAGCCGAAGGGGGAACACTGAAGCTTTCTTT. It encodes CASSRRGNTEAFF.